This TCR beta chain came from a study of blood T cell repertoires in COVID-19. This clone was recorded a few times. Germline V CDR1 and CDR2: LNHDA, SQIVND (reference sequence). The CDR3 extends over 14 amino acids. The ends were cut back, 6 bases at V and 0 bases at J, with 10 bases in the middle. Measured with immunoSEQ multiplex PCR; TCRdb has only the in-frame clones, and not every one. The sample carries fewer than 150,000 clones, just under 85% recorded once. The material sequenced was peripheral blood. This sequence was found in a human donor in a cohort sampled during active COVID-19. The rearrangement links TRBV19 to TRBJ2-3; no firm D call. The CDR3 protein is CASRPQASTDTQYF. Here the CDR3 DNA reads TGTGCCAGTAGGCCCCAGGCTAGCACAGATACGCAGTATTTT.